This record looks at one T cell receptor (beta chain) sequence and its context. Its target is not known. Germline CDR1 and CDR2: SGHTA and FQGTGA. With V trimmed by 3 bases and J by 7 bases, 8 bases remained unmatched. The CDR3 is 15 amino acids. The record originates from a study of beta chain features in type 1 diabetes. Study-wide findings and caveats: In every one of the four CD4+ subsets, TCRB CDR3s were moderately but significantly shorter in Type 1 diabetes patients.

Investigators reverse transcribed all isolated RNA, so they sequenced expressed TCRB transcripts. Profiled with immunoSEQ multiplex PCR; TCRdb holds only in-frame clones, not every one. The sample contains tens of thousands of clones, 50% to 75% of which appear only once. The source material was stem cell memory CD4+ T cells from blood. The sequence was collected from a woman in her twenties or thirties with type 1 diabetes. The V call is TRBV7-3, the J call TRBJ2-7, with 11 bases matching TRBD2. CDR3 sequence (DNA): TGTGCCAGCAGCTTGGTAGCGGGAGGGCCCCAAGAGCAGTACTTC. It is translated as CASSLVAGGPQEQYF.